These 2 T cell receptor beta chains share one sample of origin, sequenced in a study of OX40 agonist ivuxolimab in advanced cancers. Library creation used the immunoSEQ multiplex PCR assay. The table was pulled from immuneACCESS by TCRdb, which kept in-frame rearrangements only. Such tables lose some clones; where checked, under half of the loss comes from unresolved V genes, and the rest has no known cause. Across this sample there are about 87,000 clones, with over 80% seen only once. Of the sample, roughly 0.8% falls within the top ten clones. The starting material was CD4+ or CD8+ T cells sorted from blood, obtained in a trial of the OX40 agonist ivuxolimab. The receptor source for this set is an adult with an advanced solid tumor such as melanoma, head and neck, liver or kidney cancer.

DNA for the CDR3: TGTGCCACCAGACTAGCGGGGGGCTACGAGCAGTACTTC. It translates to CATRLAGGYEQYF. The chain uses TRBV25-1 and TRBJ2-7; 13 positions agree with TRBD2. Germline trimming cut 10 bases from V and 3 bases from J; bases unmatched to any gene: 3. The CDR3 contains 13 residues. The germline CDR1 and CDR2 sequences are MGHDK and SYGVNS.

The gene calls are TRBV4-1 and TRBJ2-7, with 9 bases identical to TRBD1. In germline, CDR1 is MGHRA, CDR2 YSYEKL. Unmatched junction bases numbered 13, after V lost 5 bases and J lost 2 bases. There are 17 residues in the CDR3. CDR3 nucleotides: TGCGCCAGCAGCGCGCGAATCTCCGGGACAGGGACCTACGAGCAGTACTTC. Its protein is CASSARISGTGTYEQYF.